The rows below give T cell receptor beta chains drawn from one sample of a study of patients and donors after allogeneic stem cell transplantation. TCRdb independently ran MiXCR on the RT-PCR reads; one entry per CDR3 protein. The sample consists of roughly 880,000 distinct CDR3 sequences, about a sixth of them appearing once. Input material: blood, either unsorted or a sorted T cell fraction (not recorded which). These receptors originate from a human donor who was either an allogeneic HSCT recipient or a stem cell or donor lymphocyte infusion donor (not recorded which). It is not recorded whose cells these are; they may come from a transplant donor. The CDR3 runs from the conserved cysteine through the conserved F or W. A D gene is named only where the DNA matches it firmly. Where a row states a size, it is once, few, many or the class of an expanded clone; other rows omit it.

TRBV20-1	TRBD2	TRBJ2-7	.	CSAPRLAGGGEQYF	TGCAGTGCACCGAGACTAGCGGGAGGAGGGGAGCAGTACTTC
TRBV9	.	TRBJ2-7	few	CASSEEGLHEQYF	TGTGCCAGCAGCGAAGAGGGTTTGCACGAGCAGTACTTC
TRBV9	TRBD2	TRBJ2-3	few	CASIRGGYTDTQYF	TGTGCCAGCATCCGCGGGGGGTACACAGATACGCAGTATTTT
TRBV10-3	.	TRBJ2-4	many	CAIRADEENIQYF	TGTGCCATCAGGGCGGATGAGGAAAACATTCAGTACTTC
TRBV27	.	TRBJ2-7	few	CASSYLGVSSEQYF	TGTGCCAGCAGTTATCTAGGAGTTTCGAGCGAGCAGTACTTC
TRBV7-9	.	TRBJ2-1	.	CAGRTSGNEQFF	TGTGCCGGCCGAACTTCGGGCAATGAGCAGTTCTTC
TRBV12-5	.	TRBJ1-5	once	CASGLEPGSNQPQHF	TGTGCTAGTGGTTTGGAGCCGGGAAGCAATCAGCCCCAGCATTTT
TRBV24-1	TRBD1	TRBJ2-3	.	CATSDSGQGARKDTQYF	TGTGCCACCAGTGATTCCGGACAGGGGGCGCGGAAAGATACGCAGTATTTT
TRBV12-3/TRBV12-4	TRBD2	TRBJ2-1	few	CASRSGGSSYNEQFF	TGTGCCAGCCGCTCCGGGGGGAGCTCCTACAATGAGCAGTTCTTC
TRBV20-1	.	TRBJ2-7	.	CSATAPSRGPYEQYF	TGCAGTGCCACCGCCCCGTCGCGGGGGCCCTACGAGCAGTACTTC
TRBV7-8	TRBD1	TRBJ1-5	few	CASSHYHWGQGFYSNQPQHF	TGTGCCAGCAGCCACTACCATTGGGGACAGGGATTCTATAGCAATCAGCCCCAGCATTTT
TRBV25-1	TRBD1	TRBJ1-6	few	CASSEFGGQGNSPLHF	TGTGCCAGCAGTGAGTTCGGGGGACAGGGTAATTCACCCCTCCACTTT
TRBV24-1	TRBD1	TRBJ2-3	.	CATSYPGTGGRTDTQYF	TGTGCCACCAGTTACCCCGGGACAGGGGGCCGCACAGATACGCAGTATTTT
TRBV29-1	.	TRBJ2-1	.	CSVPRGFGQSNNEQFF	TGCAGCGTGCCTAGAGGGTTTGGACAGTCCAACAATGAGCAGTTCTTC
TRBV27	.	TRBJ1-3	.	CATGPGNTIYF	TGTGCCACCGGCCCTGGAAACACCATATATTTT
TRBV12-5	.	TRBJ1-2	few	CASGRTDSYGYTF	TGTGCTAGTGGCCGGACAGACTCCTATGGCTACACCTTC
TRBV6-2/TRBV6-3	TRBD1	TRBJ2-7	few	CASSSLPDRATYEQYF	TGTGCCAGCAGTTCCCTTCCTGACAGGGCCACCTACGAGCAGTACTTC
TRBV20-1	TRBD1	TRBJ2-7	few	CSASPGQGYEQYF	TGCAGTGCTAGTCCGGGACAGGGGTACGAGCAGTACTTC
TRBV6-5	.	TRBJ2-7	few	CASSYSQKGGYEQYF	TGTGCCAGCAGTTACTCGCAAAAAGGCGGGTACGAGCAGTACTTC
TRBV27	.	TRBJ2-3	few	CASSFNPQPDTQYF	TGTGCCAGCAGTTTTAACCCCCAGCCAGATACGCAGTATTTT
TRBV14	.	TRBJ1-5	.	CASSQDKGQPQHF	TGTGCCAGCAGCCAAGACAAAGGGCAGCCCCAGCATTTT
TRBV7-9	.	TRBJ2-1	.	CASSLTGANYNEQFF	TGTGCCAGCAGCTTAACGGGAGCGAACTACAATGAGCAGTTCTTC
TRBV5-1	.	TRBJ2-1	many	CASSYEGRGEQFF	TGCGCCAGCAGCTATGAAGGTCGCGGTGAGCAGTTCTTC
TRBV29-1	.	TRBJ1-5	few	CSVGGTTNQPQHF	TGCAGCGTGGGCGGGACAACTAATCAGCCCCAGCATTTT
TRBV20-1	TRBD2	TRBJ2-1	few	CSARDRLAGADEQFF	TGCAGTGCTAGAGATCGGCTAGCGGGAGCGGATGAGCAGTTCTTC
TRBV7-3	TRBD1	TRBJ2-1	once	CASSSWTGGINEQFF	TGTGCCAGCAGCTCATGGACAGGGGGGATTAATGAGCAGTTCTTC
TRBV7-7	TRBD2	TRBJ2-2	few	CASSLLLAGGVTGELFF	TGTGCCAGCAGCTTATTGCTAGCGGGAGGTGTAACCGGGGAGCTGTTTTTT
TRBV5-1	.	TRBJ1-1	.	CASSLANDLAAFF	TGCGCCAGCAGCTTGGCCAACGATCTCGCAGCTTTCTTT
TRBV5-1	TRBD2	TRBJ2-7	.	CASSFEREGQYEQYF	TGCGCCAGCAGCTTTGAGCGGGAGGGCCAATACGAGCAGTACTTC
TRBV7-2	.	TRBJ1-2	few	CASSLSFRGYGYTF	TGTGCCAGCAGCTTATCCTTCAGGGGCTATGGCTACACCTTC
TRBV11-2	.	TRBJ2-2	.	CASSLEVGAANTGELFF	TGTGCCAGCAGCTTGGAGGTCGGAGCGGCGAACACCGGGGAGCTGTTTTTT